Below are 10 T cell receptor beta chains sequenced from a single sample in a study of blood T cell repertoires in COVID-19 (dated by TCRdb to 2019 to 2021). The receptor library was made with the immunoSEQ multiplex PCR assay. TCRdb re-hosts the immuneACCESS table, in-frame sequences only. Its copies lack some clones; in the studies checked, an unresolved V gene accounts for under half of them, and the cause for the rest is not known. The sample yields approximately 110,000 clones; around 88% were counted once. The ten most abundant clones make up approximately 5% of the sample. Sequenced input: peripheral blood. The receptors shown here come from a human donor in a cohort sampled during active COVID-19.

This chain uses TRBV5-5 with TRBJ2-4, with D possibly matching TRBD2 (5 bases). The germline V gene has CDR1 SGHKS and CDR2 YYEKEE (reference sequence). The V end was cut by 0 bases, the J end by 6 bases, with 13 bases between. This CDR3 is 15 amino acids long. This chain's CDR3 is CASSLADYAANIQYF. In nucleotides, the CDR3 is TGTGCCAGCAGCTTGGCCGACTACGCCGCAAACATTCAGTACTTC. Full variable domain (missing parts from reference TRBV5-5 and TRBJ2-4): DAGVTQSPTHLIKTRGQQVTLRCSPISGHKSVSWYQQVLGQGPQFIFQYYEKEERGRGNFPDRFSARQFPNYSSELNVNALLLGDSALYLCASSLADYAANIQYFGAGTRLSVL.

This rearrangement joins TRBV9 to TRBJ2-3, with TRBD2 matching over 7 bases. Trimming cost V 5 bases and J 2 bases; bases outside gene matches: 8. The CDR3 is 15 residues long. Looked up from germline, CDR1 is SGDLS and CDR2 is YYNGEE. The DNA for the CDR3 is TGTGCCAGCAGGGAGGGGCTAGCGGCCACAGATACGCAGTATTTT. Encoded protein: CASREGLAATDTQYF.

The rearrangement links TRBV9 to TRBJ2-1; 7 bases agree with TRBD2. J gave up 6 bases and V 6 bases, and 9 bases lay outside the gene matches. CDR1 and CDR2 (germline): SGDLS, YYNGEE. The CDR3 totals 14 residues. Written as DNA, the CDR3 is TGTGCCAGCAACAGCGGGACCACTTCCAATGAGCAGTTCTTC. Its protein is CASNSGTTSNEQFF. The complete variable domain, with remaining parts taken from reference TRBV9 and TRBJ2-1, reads DSGVTQTPKHLITATGQRVTLRCSPRSGDLSVYWYQQSLDQGLQFLIQYYNGEERAKGNILERFSAQQFPDLHSELNLSSLELGDSALYFCASNSGTTSNEQFFGPGTRLTVL.

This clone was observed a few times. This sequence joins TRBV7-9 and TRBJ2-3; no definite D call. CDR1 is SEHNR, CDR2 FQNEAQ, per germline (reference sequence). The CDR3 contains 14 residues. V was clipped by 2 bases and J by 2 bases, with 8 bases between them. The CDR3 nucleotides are TGTGCCAGCAGCTTAAGCGTGGTCACAGATACGCAGTATTTT. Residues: CASSLSVVTDTQYF.

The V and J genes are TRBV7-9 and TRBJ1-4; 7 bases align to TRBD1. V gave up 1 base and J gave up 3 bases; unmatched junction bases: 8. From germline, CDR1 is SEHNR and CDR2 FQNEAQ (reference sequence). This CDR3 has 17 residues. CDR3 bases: TGTGCCAGCAGCTTAGGACTTTCGGGACAGTCTAATGAAAAACTGTTTTTT. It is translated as CASSLGLSGQSNEKLFF.

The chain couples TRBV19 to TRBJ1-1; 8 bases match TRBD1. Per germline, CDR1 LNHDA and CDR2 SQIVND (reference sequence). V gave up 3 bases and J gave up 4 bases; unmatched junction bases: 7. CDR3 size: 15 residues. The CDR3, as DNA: TGTGCCAGTAGTATGGGGACAGGCCGGGGCACTGAAGCTTTCTTT. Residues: CASSMGTGRGTEAFF.

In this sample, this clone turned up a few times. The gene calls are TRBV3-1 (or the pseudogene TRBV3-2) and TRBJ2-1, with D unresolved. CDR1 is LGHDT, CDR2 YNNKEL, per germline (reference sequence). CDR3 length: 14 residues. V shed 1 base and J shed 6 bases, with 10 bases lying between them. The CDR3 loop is CASSQAFKPNEQFF. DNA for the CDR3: TGTGCCAGCAGCCAAGCCTTTAAGCCCAATGAGCAGTTCTTC.

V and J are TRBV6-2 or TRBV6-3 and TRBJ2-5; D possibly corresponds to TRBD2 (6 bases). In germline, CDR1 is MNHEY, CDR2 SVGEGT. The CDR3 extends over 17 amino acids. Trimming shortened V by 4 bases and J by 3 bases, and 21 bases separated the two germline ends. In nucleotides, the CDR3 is TGTGCCAGCAGTTCACCAATCGGCCGTGGCGGGGAAGAGACCCAGTACTTC. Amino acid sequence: CASSSPIGRGGEETQYF.

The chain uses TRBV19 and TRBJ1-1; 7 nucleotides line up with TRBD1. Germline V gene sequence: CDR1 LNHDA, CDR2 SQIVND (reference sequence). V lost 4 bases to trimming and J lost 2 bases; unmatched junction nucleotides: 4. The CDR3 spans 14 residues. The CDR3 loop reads CASSTRGGNTEAFF. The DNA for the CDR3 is TGTGCCAGTAGTACCCGAGGGGGCAACACTGAAGCTTTCTTT.

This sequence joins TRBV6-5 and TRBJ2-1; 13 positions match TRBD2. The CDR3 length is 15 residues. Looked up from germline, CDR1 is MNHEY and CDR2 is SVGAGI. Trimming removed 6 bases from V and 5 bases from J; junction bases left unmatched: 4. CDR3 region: CASSKGLAGNNEQFF. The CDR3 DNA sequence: TGTGCCAGCAGCAAGGGACTAGCGGGAAACAATGAGCAGTTCTTC.